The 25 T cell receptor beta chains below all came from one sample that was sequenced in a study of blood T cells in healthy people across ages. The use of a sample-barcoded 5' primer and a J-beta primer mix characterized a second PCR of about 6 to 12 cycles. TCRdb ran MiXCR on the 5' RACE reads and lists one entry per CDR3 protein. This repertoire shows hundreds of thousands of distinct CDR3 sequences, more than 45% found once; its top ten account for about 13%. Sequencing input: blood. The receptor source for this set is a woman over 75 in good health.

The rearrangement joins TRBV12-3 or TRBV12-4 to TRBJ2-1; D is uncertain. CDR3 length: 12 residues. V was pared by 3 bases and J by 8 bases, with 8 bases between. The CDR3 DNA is TGTGCCAGCAGTTTCGAGATCCATGAGCAGTTCTTC. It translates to CASSFEIHEQFF.

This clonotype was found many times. CDR3 nucleotide sequence: TGTGCCAGCAGCTCGGACAGGGTCTACGAGCAGTACTTC. It encodes CASSSDRVYEQYF. The chain recombines TRBV6-2 or TRBV6-3 with TRBJ2-7, with 8 nucleotides matching TRBD1. Germline assignment: CDR1 MNHEY and CDR2 SVGEGT. The CDR3 spans 13 residues. The V segment lost 6 bases and the J segment 3 bases; nucleotides outside the gene matches: 4.

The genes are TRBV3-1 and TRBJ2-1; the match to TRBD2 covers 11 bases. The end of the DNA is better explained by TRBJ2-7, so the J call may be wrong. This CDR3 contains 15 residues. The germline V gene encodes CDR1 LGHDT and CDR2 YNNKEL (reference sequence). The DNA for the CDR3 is TGTGCCAGCACCACGGGACTAGCGGCGTACAATGAGCAGTACTTC. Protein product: CASTTGLAAYNEQYF.

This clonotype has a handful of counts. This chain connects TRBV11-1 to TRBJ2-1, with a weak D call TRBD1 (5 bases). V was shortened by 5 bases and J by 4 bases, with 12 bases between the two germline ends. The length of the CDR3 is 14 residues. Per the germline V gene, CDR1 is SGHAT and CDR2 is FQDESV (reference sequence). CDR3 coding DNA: TGTGCCAGCAGCCCCGCAGGGTATTACAATGAGCAGTTCTTC. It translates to CASSPAGYYNEQFF.

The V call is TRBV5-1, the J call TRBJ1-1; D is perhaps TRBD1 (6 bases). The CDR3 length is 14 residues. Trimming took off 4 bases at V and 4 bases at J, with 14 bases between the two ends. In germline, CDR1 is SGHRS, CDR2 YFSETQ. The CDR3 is CASSTRTEGTEAFF. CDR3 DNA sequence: TGCGCCAGCAGCACCCGGACAGAGGGCACTGAAGCTTTCTTT.

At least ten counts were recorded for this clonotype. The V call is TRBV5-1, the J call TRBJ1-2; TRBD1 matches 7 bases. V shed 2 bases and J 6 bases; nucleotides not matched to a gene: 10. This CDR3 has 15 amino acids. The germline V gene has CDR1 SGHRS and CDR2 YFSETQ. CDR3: CASSFGQALTHGYTF. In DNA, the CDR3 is TGCGCCAGCAGCTTTGGACAGGCTCTTACCCATGGCTACACCTTC.

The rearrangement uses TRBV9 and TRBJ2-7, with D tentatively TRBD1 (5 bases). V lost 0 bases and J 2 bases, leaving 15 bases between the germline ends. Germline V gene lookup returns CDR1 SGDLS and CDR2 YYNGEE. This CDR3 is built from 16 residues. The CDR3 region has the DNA TGTGCCAGCAGCGTAGCTCGTCCCGACAGACCCTACGAGCAGTACTTC. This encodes CASSVARPDRPYEQYF.

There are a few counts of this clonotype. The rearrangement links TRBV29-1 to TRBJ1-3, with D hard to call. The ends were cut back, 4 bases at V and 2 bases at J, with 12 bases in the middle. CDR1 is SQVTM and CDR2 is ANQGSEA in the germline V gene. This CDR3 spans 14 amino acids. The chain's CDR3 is CSVVSGGTGNTIYF. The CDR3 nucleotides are TGCAGCGTTGTATCAGGAGGAACTGGAAACACCATATATTTT.

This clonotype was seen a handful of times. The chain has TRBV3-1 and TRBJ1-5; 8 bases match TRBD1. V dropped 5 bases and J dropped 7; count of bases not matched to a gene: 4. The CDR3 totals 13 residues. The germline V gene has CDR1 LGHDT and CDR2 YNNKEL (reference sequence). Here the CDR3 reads CASSTDRDQPQHF. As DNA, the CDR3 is TGTGCCAGCAGCACGGACAGGGACCAGCCCCAGCATTTT. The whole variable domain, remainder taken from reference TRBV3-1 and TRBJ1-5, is DTAVSQTPKYLVTQMGNDKSIKCEQNLGHDTMYWYKQDSKKFLKIMFSYNNKELIINETVPNRFSPKSPDKAHLNLHINSLELGDSAVYFCASSTDRDQPQHFGDGTRLSIL.

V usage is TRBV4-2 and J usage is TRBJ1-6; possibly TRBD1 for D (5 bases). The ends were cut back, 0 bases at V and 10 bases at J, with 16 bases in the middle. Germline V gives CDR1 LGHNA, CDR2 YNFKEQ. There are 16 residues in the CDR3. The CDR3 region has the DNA TGTGCCAGCAGCCAAGACGGGAACAGGCGGGGGTCACCCCTCCACTTT. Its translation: CASSQDGNRRGSPLHF.

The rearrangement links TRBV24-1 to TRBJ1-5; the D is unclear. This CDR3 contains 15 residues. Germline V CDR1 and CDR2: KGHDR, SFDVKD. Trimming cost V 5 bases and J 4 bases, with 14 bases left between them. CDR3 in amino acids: CATSAGDTQNQPQHF. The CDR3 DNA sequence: TGTGCCACCAGTGCTGGAGACACCCAAAATCAGCCCCAGCATTTT.

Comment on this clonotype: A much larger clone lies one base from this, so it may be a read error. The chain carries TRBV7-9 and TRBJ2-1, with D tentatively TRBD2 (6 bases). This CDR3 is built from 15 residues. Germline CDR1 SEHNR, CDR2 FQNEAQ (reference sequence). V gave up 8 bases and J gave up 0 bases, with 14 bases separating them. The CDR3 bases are TGTGCCAGCGGCGCATTAGCGGACTCCTACAATGAGCAGTTCTTC. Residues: CASGALADSYNEQFF. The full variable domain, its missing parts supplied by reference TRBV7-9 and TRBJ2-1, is DTGVSQNPRHKITKRGQNVTFRCDPISEHNRLYWYRQTLGQGPEFLTYFQNEAQLEKSRLLSDRFSAERPKGSFSTLEIQRTEQGDSAMYLCASGALADSYNEQFFGPGTRLTVL.

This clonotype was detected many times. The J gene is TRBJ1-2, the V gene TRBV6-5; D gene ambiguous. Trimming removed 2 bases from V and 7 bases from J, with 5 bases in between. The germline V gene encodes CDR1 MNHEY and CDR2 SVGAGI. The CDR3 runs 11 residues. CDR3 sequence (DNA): TGTGCCAGCAGTTACGGACGTGGCTACACCTTC. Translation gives CASSYGRGYTF.

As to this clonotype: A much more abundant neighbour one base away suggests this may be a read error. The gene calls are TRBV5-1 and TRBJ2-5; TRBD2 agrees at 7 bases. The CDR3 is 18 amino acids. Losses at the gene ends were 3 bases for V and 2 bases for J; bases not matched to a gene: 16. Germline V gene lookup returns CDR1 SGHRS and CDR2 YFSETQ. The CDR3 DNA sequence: TGCGCCAGCAGCTCCTTGAGTGGCGGGAGAGCGGCTCAAGAGACCCAGTACTTC. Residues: CASSSLSGGRAAQETQYF.

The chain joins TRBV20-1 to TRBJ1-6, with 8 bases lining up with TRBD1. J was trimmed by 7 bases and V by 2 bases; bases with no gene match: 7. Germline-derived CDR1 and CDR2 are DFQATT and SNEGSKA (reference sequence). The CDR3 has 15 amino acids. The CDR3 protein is CSARFDRGQNSPLHF. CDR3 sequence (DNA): TGCAGTGCTAGATTCGACAGGGGCCAAAATTCACCCCTCCACTTT.

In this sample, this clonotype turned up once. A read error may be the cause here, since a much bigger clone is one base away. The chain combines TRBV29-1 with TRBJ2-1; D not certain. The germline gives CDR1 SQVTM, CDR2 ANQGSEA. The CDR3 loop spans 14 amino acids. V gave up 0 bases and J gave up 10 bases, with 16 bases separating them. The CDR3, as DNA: TGCAGCGTTGAAGACCCCTGGGGAAACTACGAGCAGTTCTTC. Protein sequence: CSVEDPWGNYEQFF.

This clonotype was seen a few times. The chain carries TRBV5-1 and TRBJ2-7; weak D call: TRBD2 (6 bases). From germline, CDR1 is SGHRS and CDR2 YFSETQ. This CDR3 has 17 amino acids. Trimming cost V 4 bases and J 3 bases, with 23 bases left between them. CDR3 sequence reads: CASSLHGGATLGYEQYF. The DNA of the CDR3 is TGCGCCAGCAGCCTCCACGGCGGGGCCACTTTAGGCTACGAGCAGTACTTC.

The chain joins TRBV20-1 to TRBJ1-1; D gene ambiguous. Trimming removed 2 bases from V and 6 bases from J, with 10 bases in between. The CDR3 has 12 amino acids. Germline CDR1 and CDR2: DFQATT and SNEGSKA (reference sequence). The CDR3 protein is CSARHKDAEAFF. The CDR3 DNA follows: TGCAGTGCTAGACACAAAGACGCTGAAGCTTTCTTT.

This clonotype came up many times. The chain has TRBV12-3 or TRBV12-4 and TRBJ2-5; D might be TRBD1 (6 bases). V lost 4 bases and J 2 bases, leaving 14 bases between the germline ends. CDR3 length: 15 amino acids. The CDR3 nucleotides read TGTGCCAGCAGTTCCTCACAGGGTCGGCAAGAGACCCAGTACTTC. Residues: CASSSSQGRQETQYF.

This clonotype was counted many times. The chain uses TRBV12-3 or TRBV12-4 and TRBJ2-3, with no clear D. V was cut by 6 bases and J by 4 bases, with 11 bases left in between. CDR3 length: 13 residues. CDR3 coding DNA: TGTGCCAGCAGCCCGAGTTGGGCAGATACGCAGTATTTT. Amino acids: CASSPSWADTQYF.

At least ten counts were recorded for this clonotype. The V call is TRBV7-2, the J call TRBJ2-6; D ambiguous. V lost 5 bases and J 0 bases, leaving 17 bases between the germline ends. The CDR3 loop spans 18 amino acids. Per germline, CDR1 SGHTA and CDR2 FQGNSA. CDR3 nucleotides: TGTGCCAGCAGCAGCTTACCTTCTCTAGTCTCTGGGGCCAACGTCCTGACTTTC. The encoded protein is CASSSLPSLVSGANVLTF.

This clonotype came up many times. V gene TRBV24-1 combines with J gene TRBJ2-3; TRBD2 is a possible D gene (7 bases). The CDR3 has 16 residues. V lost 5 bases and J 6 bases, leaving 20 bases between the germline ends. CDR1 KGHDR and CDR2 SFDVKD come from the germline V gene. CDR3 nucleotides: TGTGCCACCAGTGGTCGTCCGGGGGCCGGGAGGGATACGCAGTATTTT. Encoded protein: CATSGRPGAGRDTQYF.

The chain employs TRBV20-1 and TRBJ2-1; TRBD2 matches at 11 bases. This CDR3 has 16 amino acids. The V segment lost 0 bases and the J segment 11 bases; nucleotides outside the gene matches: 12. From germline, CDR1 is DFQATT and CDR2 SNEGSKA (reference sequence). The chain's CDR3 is CSARDPTSGGGLQQFF. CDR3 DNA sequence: TGCAGTGCTAGAGATCCCACTAGCGGGGGCGGTCTTCAGCAGTTCTTC.

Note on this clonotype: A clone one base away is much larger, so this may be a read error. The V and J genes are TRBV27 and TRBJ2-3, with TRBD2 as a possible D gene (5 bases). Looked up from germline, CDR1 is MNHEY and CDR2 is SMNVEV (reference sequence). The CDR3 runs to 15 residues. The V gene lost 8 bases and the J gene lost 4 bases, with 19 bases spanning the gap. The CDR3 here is CASGPQERISDTQYF. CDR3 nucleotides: TGTGCCAGCGGCCCCCAGGAGCGGATATCAGATACGCAGTATTTT.

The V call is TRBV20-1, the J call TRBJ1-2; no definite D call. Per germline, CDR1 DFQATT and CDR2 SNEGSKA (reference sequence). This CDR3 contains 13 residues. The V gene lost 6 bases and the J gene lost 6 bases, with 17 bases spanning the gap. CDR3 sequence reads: CSATPDSLDGYTF. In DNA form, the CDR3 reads TGCAGTGCCACCCCGGACTCACTCGATGGCTACACCTTC.